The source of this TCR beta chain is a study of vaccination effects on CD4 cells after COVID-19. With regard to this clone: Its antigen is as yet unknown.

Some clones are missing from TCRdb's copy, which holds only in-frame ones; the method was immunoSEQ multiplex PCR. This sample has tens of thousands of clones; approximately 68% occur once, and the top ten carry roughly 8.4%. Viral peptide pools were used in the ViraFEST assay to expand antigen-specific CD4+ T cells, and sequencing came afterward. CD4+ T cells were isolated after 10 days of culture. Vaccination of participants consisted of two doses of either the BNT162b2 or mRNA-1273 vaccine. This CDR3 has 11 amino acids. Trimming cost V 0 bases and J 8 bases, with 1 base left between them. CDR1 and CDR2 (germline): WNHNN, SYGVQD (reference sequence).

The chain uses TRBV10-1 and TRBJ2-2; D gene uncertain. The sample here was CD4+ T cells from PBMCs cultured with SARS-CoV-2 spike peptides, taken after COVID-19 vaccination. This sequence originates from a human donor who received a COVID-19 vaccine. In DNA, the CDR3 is TGCGCCAGCAGTGAGTCTGGGGAGCTGTTTTTT. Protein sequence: CASSESGELFF.